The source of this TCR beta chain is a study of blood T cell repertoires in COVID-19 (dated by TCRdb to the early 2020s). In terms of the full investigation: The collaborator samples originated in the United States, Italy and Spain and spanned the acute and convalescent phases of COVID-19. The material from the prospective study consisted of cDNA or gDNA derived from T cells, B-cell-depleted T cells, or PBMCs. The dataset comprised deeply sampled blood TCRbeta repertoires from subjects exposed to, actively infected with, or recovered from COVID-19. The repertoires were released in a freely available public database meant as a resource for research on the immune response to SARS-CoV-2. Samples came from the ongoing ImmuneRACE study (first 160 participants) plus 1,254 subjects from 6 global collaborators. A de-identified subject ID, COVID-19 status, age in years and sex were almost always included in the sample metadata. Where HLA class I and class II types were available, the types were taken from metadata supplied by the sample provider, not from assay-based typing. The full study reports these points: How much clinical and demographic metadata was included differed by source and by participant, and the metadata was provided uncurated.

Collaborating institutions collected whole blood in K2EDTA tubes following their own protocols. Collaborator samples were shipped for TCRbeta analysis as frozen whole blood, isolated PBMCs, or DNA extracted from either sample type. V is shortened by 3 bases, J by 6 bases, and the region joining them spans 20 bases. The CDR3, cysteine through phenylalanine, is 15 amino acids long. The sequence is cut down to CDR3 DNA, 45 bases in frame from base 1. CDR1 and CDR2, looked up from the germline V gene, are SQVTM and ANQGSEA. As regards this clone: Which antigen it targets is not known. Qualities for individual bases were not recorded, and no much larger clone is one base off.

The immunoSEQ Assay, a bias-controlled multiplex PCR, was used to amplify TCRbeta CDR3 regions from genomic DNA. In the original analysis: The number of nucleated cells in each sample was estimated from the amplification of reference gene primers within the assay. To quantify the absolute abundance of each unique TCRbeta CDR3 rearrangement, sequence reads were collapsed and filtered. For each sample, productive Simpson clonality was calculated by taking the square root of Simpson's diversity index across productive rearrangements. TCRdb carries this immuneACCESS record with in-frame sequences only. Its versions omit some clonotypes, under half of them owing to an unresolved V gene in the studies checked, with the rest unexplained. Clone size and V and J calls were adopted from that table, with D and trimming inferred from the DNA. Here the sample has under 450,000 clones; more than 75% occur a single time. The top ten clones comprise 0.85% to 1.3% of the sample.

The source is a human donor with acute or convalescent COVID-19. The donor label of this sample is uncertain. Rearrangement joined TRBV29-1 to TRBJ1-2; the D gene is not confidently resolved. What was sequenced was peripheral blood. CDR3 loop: CSVERIRDGNHGYTF. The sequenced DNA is TGCAGCGTTGAGCGGATCCGAGACGGAAATCATGGCTACACCTTC.